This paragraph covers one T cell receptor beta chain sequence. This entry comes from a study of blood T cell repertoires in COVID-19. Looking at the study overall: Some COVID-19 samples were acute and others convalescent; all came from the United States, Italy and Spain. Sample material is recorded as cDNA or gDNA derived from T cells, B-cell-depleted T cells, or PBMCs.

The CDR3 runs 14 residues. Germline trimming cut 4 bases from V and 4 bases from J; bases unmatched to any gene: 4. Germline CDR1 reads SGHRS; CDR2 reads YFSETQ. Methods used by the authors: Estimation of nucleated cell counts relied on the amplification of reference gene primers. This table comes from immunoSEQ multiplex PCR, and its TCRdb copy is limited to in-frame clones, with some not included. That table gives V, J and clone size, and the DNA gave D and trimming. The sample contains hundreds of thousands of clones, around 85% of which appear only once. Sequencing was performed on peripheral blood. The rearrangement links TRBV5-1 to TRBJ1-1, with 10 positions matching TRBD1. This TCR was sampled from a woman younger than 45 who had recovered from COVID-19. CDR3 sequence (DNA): TGCGCCAGCAGCCAGCGGGACAGGGGCACTGAAGCTTTCTTT. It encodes CASSQRDRGTEAFF.